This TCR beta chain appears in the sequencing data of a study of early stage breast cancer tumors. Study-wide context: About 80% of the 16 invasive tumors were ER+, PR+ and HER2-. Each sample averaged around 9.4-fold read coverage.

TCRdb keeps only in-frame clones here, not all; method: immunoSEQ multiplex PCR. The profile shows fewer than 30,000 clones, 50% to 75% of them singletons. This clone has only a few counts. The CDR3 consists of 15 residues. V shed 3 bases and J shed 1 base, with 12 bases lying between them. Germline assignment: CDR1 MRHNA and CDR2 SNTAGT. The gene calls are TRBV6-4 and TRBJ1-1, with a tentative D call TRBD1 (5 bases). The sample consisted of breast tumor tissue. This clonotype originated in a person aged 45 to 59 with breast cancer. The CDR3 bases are TGTGCCAGCAGTGAACAGGCTCTAGGGAACACTGAAGCTTTCTTT. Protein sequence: CASSEQALGNTEAFF.